This passage covers 30 T cell receptor beta chains from one sample sequenced in a study of blood T cell repertoires in COVID-19. Libraries were prepared by immunoSEQ multiplex PCR; TCRdb keeps only in-frame clonotypes and omits some of them. The data contain roughly 250,000 clones, about nine tenths of them singletons. Specimen: PBMCs or T cells enriched from blood (not recorded which). Receptors were obtained from a young woman with acute COVID-19.

This clone was counted a few times. In DNA, the CDR3 is TGTGCCAGCAGTTACGAGGGGACGGGGGGCTACGAGCAGTACTTC. It yields the protein CASSYEGTGGYEQYF. The chain employs TRBV6-2 or TRBV6-3 and TRBJ2-7; 7 bases match TRBD2. This CDR3 has 15 amino acids. In germline, CDR1 is MNHEY, CDR2 SVGEGT. The J segment lost 3 bases and the V segment lost 2 bases, leaving 7 bases of the junction unmatched.

V gene TRBV9 combines with J gene TRBJ2-3; the match to TRBD2 covers 10 bases. V lost 0 bases, J lost 4 bases, and 5 bases stayed unmatched. The CDR3 runs 16 residues. From germline, CDR1 is SGDLS and CDR2 YYNGEE. CDR3 protein: CASSVAAGGLADTQYF. DNA for the CDR3: TGTGCCAGCAGCGTAGCAGCGGGAGGGTTGGCAGATACGCAGTATTTT.

V and J are TRBV6-1 and TRBJ1-2; possible D gene TRBD1, 5 bases. Between the trimmed V and J ends, which lost 1 base and 5 bases, there was a span of 14 bases. From germline, CDR1 is MNHNS and CDR2 SASEGT. The CDR3 spans 15 residues. The chain's CDR3 is CASSEGGRWQYGYTF. The CDR3 DNA reads as TGTGCCAGCAGTGAAGGGGGCAGGTGGCAGTATGGCTACACCTTC.

This chain joins TRBV6-5 and TRBJ1-3; 10 bases fit TRBD1. This CDR3 comprises 15 residues. V gave up 6 bases and J gave up 4 bases; unmatched junction bases: 6. Germline V gene lookup returns CDR1 MNHEY and CDR2 SVGAGI. CDR3 amino acids: CASRRQGAQGNTIYF. DNA of the CDR3: TGTGCCAGCAGGAGACAGGGGGCGCAAGGAAACACCATATATTTT.

J is TRBJ2-7 and V is TRBV6-4; TRBD1 might be the D (5 bases). Germline V gene lookup returns CDR1 MRHNA and CDR2 SNTAGT. V dropped 0 bases and J dropped 2 bases, with 14 bases sitting between them. The CDR3 runs 16 residues. The chain's CDR3 is CASSDSSMDTPYEQYF. Written as DNA, the CDR3 is TGTGCCAGCAGTGACTCGTCCATGGACACCCCCTACGAGCAGTACTTC.

The rearrangement links TRBV19 to TRBJ2-5; D ambiguous. The germline V and J ends were trimmed by 6 bases and 5 bases, with 13 bases remaining between them. The CDR3 sequence is 13 residues long. The germline V gene has CDR1 LNHDA and CDR2 SQIVND (reference sequence). The DNA for the CDR3 is TGTGCCAGTAGGCCGTTTGAGAGCGAGACCCAGTACTTC. Translating it yields CASRPFESETQYF.

Comments on this clone: The junction does not match germline at one end; this may be a read error. The rearrangement uses TRBV2 and TRBJ2-3; tentatively, D is TRBD1 (5 bases). The CDR3 sequence is 17 residues long. The V gene's germline CDR1 is SNHLY and CDR2 FYNNEI. The CDR3, as DNA: TGTGCCAGCAGCGAAGGGGCCCTTTTAGAACCCTCAGATACGCAGTATTTT. It yields the protein CASSEGALLEPSDTQYF.

The chain has TRBV5-4 and TRBJ1-1, with TRBD1 matching over 10 bases. CDR3 length: 15 residues. CDR1 and CDR2 (germline): SGHNT, YYREEE (reference sequence). Trimming took 4 bases from V and 5 from J; bases not matched to a gene: 8. DNA of the CDR3: TGTGCCAGCAGCAACTGGGACAGGGGTTGGACTGAAGCTTTCTTT. Its protein is CASSNWDRGWTEAFF.

The chain combines TRBV7-2 with TRBJ1-2, with 8 bases identical to TRBD1. From germline, CDR1 is SGHTA and CDR2 FQGNSA. CDR3 length equals 15 residues. With V trimmed by 5 bases and J by 5 bases, 10 bases remained unmatched. The CDR3, as DNA: TGTGCCAGCAGCCCTGACAGGGGTATAGGGTATGGCTACACCTTC. Its translation is CASSPDRGIGYGYTF.

The chain uses TRBV7-9 and TRBJ2-7; 7 bases align to TRBD2. J was trimmed by 5 bases and V by 1 base; bases with no gene match: 11. The length of the CDR3 is 16 residues. In germline, CDR1 is SEHNR, CDR2 FQNEAQ (reference sequence). In nucleotides, the CDR3 is TGTGCCAGCAGCTTAGGATTGGGGGAGGGCCTCCACGAGCAGTACTTC. This codes for CASSLGLGEGLHEQYF.

The chain carries TRBV30 and TRBJ2-3, with TRBD1 matching over 12 bases. Germline V CDR1 and CDR2: GTSNPN, SVGIG (reference sequence). The CDR3 contains 15 residues. V dropped 1 base and J dropped 4; count of bases not matched to a gene: 3. The CDR3 bases are TGTGCCTGGAGTGGGGGACAGGGGGCCGCAGATACGCAGTATTTT. Encoded protein: CAWSGGQGAADTQYF.

The chain employs TRBV19 and TRBJ2-3; D is unresolved. CDR3 length: 11 amino acids. V was pared by 7 bases and J by 5 bases, with 7 bases between. Germline V gives CDR1 LNHDA, CDR2 SQIVND (reference sequence). DNA for the CDR3: TGTGCCAGTACCCTAGAAGATACGCAGTATTTT. Translation: CASTLEDTQYF.

V gene TRBV19 combines with J gene TRBJ1-5; 9 bases agree with TRBD1. V lost 5 bases to trimming and J lost 13 bases; unmatched junction nucleotides: 3. CDR1 LNHDA and CDR2 SQIVND come from the germline V gene (reference sequence). The CDR3 loop spans 11 amino acids. The CDR3 spells CASSSGQGQHF. The CDR3 DNA follows: TGTGCCAGTAGTTCGGGACAGGGTCAGCATTTT.

The V call is TRBV4-1, the J call TRBJ1-6, with D perhaps TRBD1 (5 bases). The CDR3 is made up of 15 amino acids. In germline, CDR1 is MGHRA, CDR2 YSYEKL. The V and J ends lost 0 bases and 7 bases respectively, with 10 bases between them. The CDR3: CASSQEGGGNSPLHF. CDR3 DNA sequence: TGCGCCAGCAGCCAAGAAGGTGGGGGGAATTCACCCCTCCACTTT.

J is TRBJ2-5 and V is TRBV20-1; TRBD1 might be the D (5 bases). This CDR3 is 11 amino acids long. CDR1 DFQATT and CDR2 SNEGSKA come from the germline V gene (reference sequence). Trimming stripped 3 bases from V and 5 bases from J, with 7 bases between. The CDR3 nucleotides are TGCAGTGCTAGGGCAGGGGAGACCCAGTACTTC. Its protein product is CSARAGETQYF.

This chain links TRBV28 with TRBJ2-7, with 8 bases matching TRBD2. The CDR3 has 13 residues. Germline lookup yields CDR1 MDHEN and CDR2 SYDVKM. With V trimmed by 8 bases and J by 0 bases, 3 bases remained unmatched. The CDR3 region is CASQAGASYEQYF. DNA of the CDR3: TGTGCCAGCCAAGCGGGAGCCTCCTACGAGCAGTACTTC.

V and J are TRBV12-5 and TRBJ2-2; maybe TRBD2 (6 bases). Germline V CDR1 and CDR2: LGHNT, FRNRAP. Trimming removed 6 bases from V and 4 bases from J, with 15 bases in between. The CDR3 is made up of 15 amino acids. The CDR3 region is CASGPGTSGTGELFF. The CDR3 DNA is TGTGCTAGTGGCCCGGGGACTTCCGGCACCGGGGAGCTGTTTTTT.

The chain couples TRBV2 to TRBJ2-2, with D possibly being TRBD1 (5 bases). The CDR3 contains 17 residues. Germline V gene data show CDR1 as SNHLY and CDR2 as FYNNEI. Trimming pared 0 bases from V and 1 base from J, leaving 12 bases between. The CDR3 DNA follows: TGTGCCAGCAGTGAAGCGCTTTGGCAGGGGAACACCGGGGAGCTGTTTTTT. Translation gives CASSEALWQGNTGELFF.

The chain links TRBV28 to TRBJ1-1; D is undetermined. The CDR3 consists of 13 residues. CDR1 and CDR2 (germline): MDHEN, SYDVKM. Trimming took 2 bases from V and 7 from J, leaving 11 bases between them. The CDR3 here is CASSLGQAIEAFF. CDR3 sequence (DNA): TGTGCCAGCAGTTTAGGTCAGGCAATTGAAGCTTTCTTT.

Written as DNA, the CDR3 is TGCGCCAGCAGCAGGGGCCCAGATACGCAGTATTTT. Protein: CASSRGPDTQYF. The J gene is TRBJ2-3, the V gene TRBV4-1; D might be TRBD1 (5 bases). The V end was cut by 5 bases, the J end by 4 bases, with 7 bases between. CDR1 is MGHRA and CDR2 is YSYEKL in the germline V gene. The CDR3 loop spans 12 amino acids.

This clone appeared a few times. The J gene is TRBJ2-7, the V gene TRBV19; the D gene is possibly TRBD1 (5 bases). The germline CDR1 and CDR2 sequences are LNHDA and SQIVND (reference sequence). This CDR3 contains 15 residues. V was clipped by 3 bases and J by 4 bases, with 16 bases between them. CDR3 residues: CASSIADGHLYEQYF. The CDR3 DNA follows: TGTGCCAGTAGTATCGCCGACGGACACCTTTACGAGCAGTACTTC.

For the CDR3, the DNA is TGTGCCAGCAGTTCCCCCCCGGTCTACGAGCAGTACTTC. Protein: CASSSPPVYEQYF. The V and J genes are TRBV6-5 and TRBJ2-7; unclear D gene. V was pared by 4 bases and J by 3 bases, with 10 bases between. Germline loops: CDR1 MNHEY, CDR2 SVGAGI. The CDR3 extends over 13 amino acids.

A word on this clone: Mismatch with germline at one junction end may stem from a read error. V gene TRBV6-1 combines with J gene TRBJ2-5; TRBD2 aligns across 8 bases. Germline V gene sequence: CDR1 MNHNS, CDR2 SASEGT. CDR3 length: 15 residues. For the CDR3, the DNA is TGTGCCAGCACTGAAAGGGCGGGGGGCGGTGAGACCCAGTACTTC. Its translation: CASTERAGGGETQYF.

J is TRBJ2-7 and V is TRBV4-2, with D unclear. V was shortened by 1 base and J by 5 bases, with 15 bases between the two germline ends. Germline loops: CDR1 LGHNA, CDR2 YNFKEQ. The CDR3 length is 15 residues. The CDR3 spells CASSQVGTEQDEQYF. The CDR3 nucleotides are TGTGCCAGCAGCCAAGTAGGAACCGAGCAGGACGAGCAGTACTTC.

This clone was counted only a few times. This rearrangement joins TRBV7-6 to TRBJ2-2, with TRBD2 matching over 7 bases. This CDR3 region has 15 residues. Germline CDR1 is SGHVS and CDR2 is FNYEAQ. The V and J ends lost 5 bases and 2 bases, in that order; junction bases with no gene match: 5. The CDR3 is CASSPTSLNTGELFF. DNA for the CDR3: TGTGCCAGCAGCCCGACTAGCCTTAACACCGGGGAGCTGTTTTTT. The full variable domain, rest sourced from reference TRBV7-6 and TRBJ2-2, is GAGVSQSPRYKVTKRGQDVALRCDPISGHVSLYWYRQALGQGPEFLTYFNYEAQQDKSGLPNDRFSAERPEGSISTLTIQRTEQRDSAMYRCASSPTSLNTGELFFGEGSRLTVL.

The chain combines TRBV11-2 with TRBJ1-4; the D gene is possibly TRBD1 (5 bases). Germline V gene data show CDR1 as SGHAT and CDR2 as FQNNGV. V gave up 4 bases and J gave up 5 bases, with 8 bases separating them. The CDR3 runs to 13 residues. The CDR3 region is CASSSYRNEKLFF. The CDR3, as DNA: TGTGCCAGCAGCTCGTACAGGAATGAAAAACTGTTTTTT. Full variable domain (outside the CDR3, taken from reference TRBV11-2 and TRBJ1-4): EAGVAQSPRYKIIEKRQSVAFWCNPISGHATLYWYQQILGQGPKLLIQFQNNGVVDDSQLPKDRFSAERLKGVDSTLKIQPAKLEDSAVYLCASSSYRNEKLFFGSGTQLSVL.

The chain recombines TRBV30 with TRBJ1-1, with 10 bases matching TRBD1. The germline CDR1 and CDR2 sequences are GTSNPN and SVGIG (reference sequence). This CDR3 has 20 amino acids. The junction had 22 bases not matched to a gene; V was cut back by 3 bases and J by 3 bases. In nucleotides, the CDR3 is TGTGCCTGGAGCGGTATAAGGCCCGTCCGGCGGGACAGGGGCTACACTGAAGCTTTCTTT. Translating gives CAWSGIRPVRRDRGYTEAFF. The whole variable domain, remainder taken from reference TRBV30 and TRBJ1-1, is SQTIHQWPATLVQPVGSPLSLECTVEGTSNPNLYWYRQAAGRGLQLLFYSVGIGQISSEVPQNLSASRPQDRQFILSSKKLLLSDSGFYLCAWSGIRPVRRDRGYTEAFFGQGTRLTVV.

The CDR3 DNA reads TGTGCCAGCAGTTACTCGGGGGCCCAATACGAGCAGTACTTC. This sequence encodes CASSYSGAQYEQYF. The chain has TRBV6-2 or TRBV6-3 and TRBJ2-7, with D perhaps TRBD1 (6 bases). V dropped 0 bases and J dropped 4 bases, with 10 bases sitting between them. The germline V gene has CDR1 MNHEY and CDR2 SVGEGT. The CDR3 runs to 14 residues.

The genes are TRBV5-1 and TRBJ1-1; 7 bases agree with TRBD1. The germline CDR1 and CDR2 sequences are SGHRS and YFSETQ. This CDR3 spans 15 amino acids. V shed 0 bases and J 4 bases; nucleotides not matched to a gene: 6. The CDR3 sequence: CASSLAGQSGTEAFF. The CDR3 DNA reads TGCGCCAGCAGCTTGGCGGGACAGTCAGGCACTGAAGCTTTCTTT.

The chain couples TRBV6-5 to TRBJ2-5; perhaps TRBD2 as D (5 bases). Per the germline V gene, CDR1 is MNHEY and CDR2 is SVGAGI. The CDR3 totals 13 residues. Trimming removed 4 bases from V and 3 bases from J, with 9 bases in between. The CDR3, as DNA: TGTGCCAGCAGTTTGGACTGGAAAGAGACCCAGTACTTC. Amino acids: CASSLDWKETQYF.